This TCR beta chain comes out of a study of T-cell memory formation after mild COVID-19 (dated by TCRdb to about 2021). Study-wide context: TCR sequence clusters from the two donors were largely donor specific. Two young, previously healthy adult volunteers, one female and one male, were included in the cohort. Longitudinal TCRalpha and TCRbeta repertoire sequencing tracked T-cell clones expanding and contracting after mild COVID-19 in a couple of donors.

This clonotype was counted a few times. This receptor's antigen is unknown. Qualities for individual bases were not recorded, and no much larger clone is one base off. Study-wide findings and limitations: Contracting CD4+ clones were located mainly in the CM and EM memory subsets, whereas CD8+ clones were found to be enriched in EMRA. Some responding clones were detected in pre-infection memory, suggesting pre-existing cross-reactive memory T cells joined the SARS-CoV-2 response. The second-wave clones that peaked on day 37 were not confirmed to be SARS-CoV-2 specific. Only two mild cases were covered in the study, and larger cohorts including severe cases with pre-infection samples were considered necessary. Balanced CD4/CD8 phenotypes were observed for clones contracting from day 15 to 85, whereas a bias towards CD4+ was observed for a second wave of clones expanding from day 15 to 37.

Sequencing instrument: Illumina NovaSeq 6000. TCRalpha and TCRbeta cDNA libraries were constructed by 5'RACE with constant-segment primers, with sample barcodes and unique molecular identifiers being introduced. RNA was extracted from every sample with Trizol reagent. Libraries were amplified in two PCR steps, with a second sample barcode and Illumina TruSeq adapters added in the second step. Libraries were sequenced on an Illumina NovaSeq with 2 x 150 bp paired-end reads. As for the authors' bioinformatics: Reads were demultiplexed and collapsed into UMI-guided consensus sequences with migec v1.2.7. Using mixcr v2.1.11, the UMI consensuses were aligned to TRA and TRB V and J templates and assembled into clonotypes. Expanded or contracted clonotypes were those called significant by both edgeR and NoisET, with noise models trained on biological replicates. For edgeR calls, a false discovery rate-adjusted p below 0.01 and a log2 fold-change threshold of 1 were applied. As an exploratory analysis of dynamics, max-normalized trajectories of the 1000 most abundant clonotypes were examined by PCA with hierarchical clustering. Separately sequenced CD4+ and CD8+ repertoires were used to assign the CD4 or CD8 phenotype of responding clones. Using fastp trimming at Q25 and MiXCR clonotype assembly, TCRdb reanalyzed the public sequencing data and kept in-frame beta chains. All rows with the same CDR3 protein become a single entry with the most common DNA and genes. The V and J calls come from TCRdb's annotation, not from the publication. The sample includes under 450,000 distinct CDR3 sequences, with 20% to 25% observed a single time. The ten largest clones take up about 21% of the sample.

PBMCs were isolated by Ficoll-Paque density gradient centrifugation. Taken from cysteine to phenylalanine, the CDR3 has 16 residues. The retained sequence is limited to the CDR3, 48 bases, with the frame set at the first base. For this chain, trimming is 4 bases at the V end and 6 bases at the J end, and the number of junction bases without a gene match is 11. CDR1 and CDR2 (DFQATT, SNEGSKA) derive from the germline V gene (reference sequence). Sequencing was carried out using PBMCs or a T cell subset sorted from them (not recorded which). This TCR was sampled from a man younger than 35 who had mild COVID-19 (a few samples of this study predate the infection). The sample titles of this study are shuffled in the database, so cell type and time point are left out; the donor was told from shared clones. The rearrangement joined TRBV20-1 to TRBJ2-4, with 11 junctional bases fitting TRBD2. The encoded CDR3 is CSAKANSGGARNIQYF. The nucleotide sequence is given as TGCAGTGCTAAAGCAAATAGCGGGGGGGCAAGAAACATTCAGTACTTC.